The entry that follows covers one TCR beta chain sequence. Its target is unknown. Repertoires were generated with immunoSEQ multiplex PCR, while TCRdb's copy carries only in-frame clones and drops some. The sample carries 9,000 to 13,000 clones, 75% to 80% recorded once. These data are taken from a study of OX40 agonist ivuxolimab in advanced cancers. Study-wide context: At doses from 0.01 to 10 mg/kg, patients were given intravenous ivuxolimab every 2 weeks. Study outcomes and limitations: At doses 0.1 to 3.0 mg/kg, CD4+ and CD8+ clones expanded. Average numbers of expanded clones were greater in CD8+ T cells than in CD4+.

This TCR was recovered from an adult with an advanced solid tumor such as melanoma, head and neck, liver or kidney cancer. This sample comprised CD4+ or CD8+ T cells sorted from blood, obtained in a trial of the OX40 agonist ivuxolimab.

Here the CDR3 reads CASSGRYGGAEETQYF. The CDR3 DNA is TGTGCCAGCAGCGGGCGGTACGGGGGGGCCGAGGAGACCCAGTACTTC. The V call is TRBV4-2, the J call TRBJ2-5, with 8 bases matching TRBD2. The CDR3 totals 16 residues. CDR1 is LGHNA, CDR2 YNFKEQ, per germline. Trimming took 5 bases from V and 5 from J; bases not matched to a gene: 13.